The 15 T cell receptor beta chains below all came from one sample that was sequenced in a study of regulatory T cells in long-lasting Graves disease (TCRdb year 2021). The library was obtained by multiplex PCR. Sequenced on an Illumina HiSeq 4000. CDR3 regions were amplified by Arm-PCR with iRepertoire HTBI primers to construct TCR beta libraries. TCRdb ran its own pipeline on the public reads, namely fastp trimming at Q25 and MiXCR clone calling, and kept in-frame beta chains. All rows with the same CDR3 protein become a single entry with the most common DNA and genes. This sample comprises approximately 400,000 distinct CDR3 sequences, over 14% of them detected only once. The ten largest account for under 9% of the sample. Explained via the paper, the time point label denotes: newly diagnosed GD, antithyroid drugs for less than 3 months. For both TCR sequencing and RNA sequencing, RNA was extracted from PBMCs in TRIzol.

The same data also contributed to another study, on T cells in Graves' hyperthyroidism and ophthalmopathy.

The specimen comprised peripheral blood mononuclear cells (PBMCs), sampled at new diagnosis, from a patient treated with antithyroid drugs. The receptor set was obtained from a woman in her thirties or forties with Graves disease. Donor details come from another sample of the same person, matched by shared clones.

This clonotype has at least ten counts. CDR3 sequence: CASSLLESSYNEQFF. In nucleotides, the CDR3 is TGTGCCAGCAGCCTATTGGAGAGCTCCTACAATGAGCAGTTCTTC. The V call is TRBV12-3 or TRBV12-4, the J call TRBJ2-1; D remains unclear. The CDR3 has 15 amino acids. V shed 6 bases and J shed 0 bases, with 12 bases lying between them.

In its sample, this clonotype was seen many times. V is TRBV12-3 or TRBV12-4 and J is TRBJ2-1; 8 positions agree with TRBD2. The J segment lost 5 bases and the V segment lost 2 bases, leaving 11 bases of the junction unmatched. The CDR3 length is 17 residues. CDR3 protein: CASSLLRGGRADNEQFF. The CDR3 DNA reads as TGTGCCAGCAGTTTACTCCGGGGGGGGAGGGCCGACAATGAGCAGTTCTTC.

The chain uses TRBV20-1 and TRBJ2-1; 7 bases are shared with TRBD2. V trimming: 3 bases; J trimming: 6 bases; junction bases outside the gene matches: 14. In germline, CDR1 is DFQATT, CDR2 SNEGSKA (reference sequence). This CDR3 is 16 amino acids long. CDR3 amino acids: CSARGEVEGGVNEQFF. In nucleotides, the CDR3 is TGCAGTGCTAGGGGTGAGGTAGAGGGAGGGGTCAATGAGCAGTTCTTC.

This clonotype was counted at least ten times. The J gene is TRBJ1-4, the V gene TRBV2; D is ambiguous. This CDR3 is 13 amino acids long. V lost 6 bases to trimming and J lost 8 bases, with 13 bases between them. CDR1 SNHLY and CDR2 FYNNEI come from the germline V gene. CDR3 in amino acids: CASREDRGEKLFF. CDR3 DNA: TGTGCCAGCAGAGAGGACCGAGGGGAAAAACTGTTTTTT. The variable domain in full, completed from reference TRBV2 and TRBJ1-4, reads EPEVTQTPSHQVTQMGQEVILRCVPISNHLYFYWYRQILGQKVEFLVSFYNNEISEKSEIFDDQFSVERPDGSNFTLKIRSTKLEDSAMYFCASREDRGEKLFFGSGTQLSVL.

This clonotype was observed at least ten times. This chain joins TRBV3-1 and TRBJ2-2, with D perhaps TRBD1 or TRBD2 (6 bases each). The germline gives CDR1 LGHDT, CDR2 YNNKEL (reference sequence). There are 16 residues in the CDR3. The germline V and J ends were trimmed by 5 bases and 1 base, with 14 bases remaining between them. The CDR3 DNA reads as TGTGCCAGCAGCTTACGGCGGGGACAGAACACCGGGGAGCTGTTTTTT. Translated, it gives CASSLRRGQNTGELFF.

The chain joins TRBV29-1 to TRBJ1-1; D not certain. Germline CDR1 reads SQVTM; CDR2 reads ANQGSEA. The V gene lost 3 bases and the J gene lost 1 base, with 6 bases spanning the gap. The CDR3 is 12 residues long. Here the CDR3 reads CSVDSGNTEAFF. CDR3 nucleotide sequence: TGCAGCGTTGACTCCGGGAACACTGAAGCTTTCTTT.

In this sample, this clonotype turned up many times. The chain couples TRBV7-2 to TRBJ1-1; 9 nucleotides align to TRBD1. This CDR3 contains 13 residues. Germline assignment: CDR1 SGHTA and CDR2 FQGNSA. The V and J ends lost 6 bases and 2 bases, in that order; junction bases with no gene match: 1. The DNA of the CDR3 is TGTGCCAGCAGACAGGGGGCCAACACTGAAGCTTTCTTT. Amino acids: CASRQGANTEAFF.

This clonotype was counted many times. This CDR3 is CASSEPLRQRAPYEQYF. CDR3 DNA: TGTGCCAGCAGTGAACCCCTTCGGCAGCGGGCCCCCTACGAGCAGTACTTC. The chain carries TRBV6-2 or TRBV6-3 and TRBJ2-7; TRBD2 might be the D (6 bases). Trimming took off 5 bases at V and 2 bases at J, with 22 bases between the two ends. From germline, CDR1 is MNHEY and CDR2 SVGEGT. The CDR3 extends over 17 amino acids.

This clonotype was seen a few times. The rearrangement uses TRBV7-9 and TRBJ1-2; TRBD1 matches at 8 bases. Unmatched junction bases numbered 14, after V lost 2 bases and J lost 0 bases. The CDR3 loop spans 19 amino acids. The germline V gene has CDR1 SEHNR and CDR2 FQNEAQ (reference sequence). CDR3 nucleotides: TGTGCCAGCAGCTTACCGCCACCCGGGACAGGCCGAGCTAACTATGGCTACACCTTC. Its protein is CASSLPPPGTGRANYGYTF. Drawing the rest from reference TRBV7-9 and TRBJ1-2, the complete variable domain is DTGVSQNPRHKITKRGQNVTFRCDPISEHNRLYWYRQTLGQGPEFLTYFQNEAQLEKSRLLSDRFSAERPKGSFSTLEIQRTEQGDSAMYLCASSLPPPGTGRANYGYTFGSGTRLTVV.

This clonotype was counted ten times or more. The CDR3 loop reads CAWDMKGADYGYTF. The CDR3 nucleotides read TGTGCCTGGGACATGAAAGGGGCTGACTATGGCTACACCTTC. The genes are TRBV30 and TRBJ1-2; TRBD1 might be the D (5 bases). The CDR3 runs to 14 residues. Germline CDR1 is GTSNPN and CDR2 is SVGIG (reference sequence). V lost 5 bases to trimming and J lost 3 bases, with 16 bases between them. The entire variable domain, with the rest obtained from reference TRBV30 and TRBJ1-2, is as follows: SQTIHQWPATLVQPVGSPLSLECTVEGTSNPNLYWYRQAAGRGLQLLFYSVGIGQISSEVPQNLSASRPQDRQFILSSKKLLLSDSGFYLCAWDMKGADYGYTFGSGTRLTVV.

The rearrangement joins TRBV20-1 to TRBJ2-7, with 7 positions matching TRBD1. V was pared by 4 bases and J by 3 bases, with 9 bases of the junction left unmatched. Germline CDR1 reads DFQATT; CDR2 reads SNEGSKA (reference sequence). The CDR3 spans 14 residues. CDR3 sequence: CSAKDRSVLYEQYF. CDR3 nucleotide sequence: TGCAGTGCTAAGGACAGGTCTGTTCTCTACGAGCAGTACTTC.

The gene calls are TRBV2 and TRBJ2-3; D remains unclear. V was shortened by 1 base and J by 1 base, with 3 bases between the two germline ends. The germline V gene encodes CDR1 SNHLY and CDR2 FYNNEI. This CDR3 region has 13 residues. The DNA for the CDR3 is TGTGCCAGCAGTGAAGACCGCACAGATACGCAGTATTTT. It yields the protein CASSEDRTDTQYF. The full variable domain, its missing parts supplied by reference TRBV2 and TRBJ2-3, is EPEVTQTPSHQVTQMGQEVILRCVPISNHLYFYWYRQILGQKVEFLVSFYNNEISEKSEIFDDQFSVERPDGSNFTLKIRSTKLEDSAMYFCASSEDRTDTQYFGPGTRLTVL.

The CDR3 DNA follows: TGTGCCAGCAGGCGGGACAGCCAAAATCAGCCCCAGCATTTT. The encoded protein is CASRRDSQNQPQHF. The chain joins TRBV2 to TRBJ1-5, with 7 bases fitting TRBD1. The ends lost 6 bases at V and 4 bases at J; junction bases unmatched: 6. CDR3 length: 14 residues. Per germline, CDR1 SNHLY and CDR2 FYNNEI.

V gene TRBV15 combines with J gene TRBJ2-7, with TRBD2 as a possible D gene (5 bases). This CDR3 contains 13 residues. V gave up 1 base and J gave up 3 bases, with 7 bases separating them. Germline assignment: CDR1 LNHNV and CDR2 YYDKDF (reference sequence). DNA of the CDR3: TGTGCCACCAGCAGAGGTCGGGGCTACGAGCAGTACTTC. Amino acid sequence: CATSRGRGYEQYF.

Ten or more counts support this clonotype. V usage is TRBV11-2 and J usage is TRBJ2-3, with D possibly being TRBD1 (6 bases). Germline V gives CDR1 SGHAT, CDR2 FQNNGV. Trimming stripped 5 bases from V and 2 bases from J, with 14 bases between. This CDR3 is 15 amino acids long. Here the CDR3 reads CASSRSGHLTDTQYF. CDR3 bases: TGTGCCAGCAGCCGTTCGGGACACCTCACAGATACGCAGTATTTT.